The 7 T cell receptor beta chains in this list originate from one sample, sequenced in a study of blood T cell repertoires in COVID-19. Measured with immunoSEQ multiplex PCR; TCRdb has only the in-frame clones, and not every one. The data hold a few hundred thousand clones, with 65% to 90% observed a single time. Sequencing was done on a sample of PBMCs or T cells enriched from blood (not recorded which). The receptors shown here come from a woman aged 18-35 years who had recovered from COVID-19.

CDR3 loop: CASSSWGGEAFF. DNA of the CDR3: TGTGCCAGCAGTTCCTGGGGGGGCGAAGCTTTCTTT. V gene TRBV27 combines with J gene TRBJ1-1, with D possibly TRBD1 on 6 matching bases. The V gene lost 4 bases and the J gene lost 8 bases, with 11 bases spanning the gap. Germline V CDR1 and CDR2: MNHEY, SMNVEV (reference sequence). The CDR3 covers 12 residues.

V is TRBV15 and J is TRBJ2-5; possible D gene TRBD2, 6 bases. CDR3 size: 14 residues. The V end lost 4 bases, the J end lost 5 bases, and 14 bases lay between the germline ends. Germline CDR1 is LNHNV and CDR2 is YYDKDF (reference sequence). CDR3 loop: CATSTVGLRETQYF. CDR3 nucleotide sequence: TGTGCCACCAGCACAGTGGGACTCAGGGAGACCCAGTACTTC.

The genes are TRBV3-1 (or the pseudogene TRBV3-2) and TRBJ2-7, with TRBD2 identical over 7 bases. V gave up 3 bases and J gave up 3 bases; unmatched junction bases: 5. Germline CDR1 is LGHDT and CDR2 is YNNKEL (reference sequence). This CDR3 region has 14 residues. The DNA of the CDR3 is TGTGCCAGCAGCCAGAGGCTAGCGGTCTACGAGCAGTACTTC. This codes for CASSQRLAVYEQYF.

The chain has TRBV5-4 and TRBJ1-1, with TRBD1 identical over 8 bases. With V trimmed by 3 bases and J by 0 bases, 1 base remained unmatched. Germline CDR1 and CDR2: SGHNT and YYREEE (reference sequence). The CDR3 has 14 residues. CDR3 sequence: CASSSGGVNTEAFF. The DNA of the CDR3 is TGTGCCAGCAGCTCAGGGGGCGTGAACACTGAAGCTTTCTTT.

This clone appeared once. The chain carries TRBV7-8 and TRBJ1-4, with D unclear. Per the germline V gene, CDR1 is SGHVS and CDR2 is FQNEAQ. The V end lost 7 bases, the J end lost 7 bases, and 25 bases lay between the germline ends. The CDR3 sequence is 17 residues long. The CDR3 sequence: CASTSLSSGASSEKLFF. Here the CDR3 DNA reads TGTGCCAGCACCTCCCTATCCAGCGGAGCGTCGAGTGAAAAACTGTTTTTT. Variable domain in full (rest from reference TRBV7-8 and TRBJ1-4): GAGVSQSPRYKVAKRGQDVALRCDPISGHVSLFWYQQALGQGPEFLTYFQNEAQLDKSGLPSDRFFAERPEGSVSTLKIQRTQQEDSAVYLCASTSLSSGASSEKLFFGSGTQLSVL.

V usage is TRBV27 and J usage is TRBJ2-7; 7 bases agree with TRBD1. Looked up from germline, CDR1 is MNHEY and CDR2 is SMNVEV (reference sequence). Losses at the gene ends were 5 bases for V and 6 bases for J; bases not matched to a gene: 7. The CDR3 runs 13 residues. The DNA of the CDR3 is TGTGCCAGCAGTCCCGGGACAGTAGGCGAGCAGTACTTC. This gives the protein CASSPGTVGEQYF.

The gene calls are TRBV9 and TRBJ2-3; D gene uncertain. Trimming removed 1 base from V and 4 bases from J, with 22 bases in between. Germline values: CDR1 SGDLS, CDR2 YYNGEE. This CDR3 comprises 18 residues. CDR3 region: CASSVNLLSVLFSDTQYF. For the CDR3, the DNA is TGTGCCAGCAGCGTAAATCTTTTGAGCGTGCTCTTCTCAGATACGCAGTATTTT.